The 27 T cell receptor beta chains in this list originate from one sample, sequenced in a study of blood T cell repertoires in COVID-19. This table comes from immunoSEQ multiplex PCR, and its TCRdb copy is limited to in-frame clones, with some not included. In the table there are about 50,000 clones, approximately 85% of which are singletons. The sample consisted of peripheral blood. Receptors originate from a human donor in a cohort sampled during active COVID-19.

The CDR3 loop is CASSLAFEGGYTF. In DNA, the CDR3 is TGTGCCAGCAGTTTAGCGTTTGAGGGCGGCTACACCTTC. The chain uses TRBV12-3 or TRBV12-4 and TRBJ1-2; D call uncertain. This CDR3 comprises 13 residues. V was clipped by 0 bases and J by 8 bases, with 10 bases between them.

This chain joins TRBV6-5 and TRBJ1-2; the match to TRBD1 covers 9 bases. The junction had 5 bases not matched to a gene; V was cut back by 7 bases and J by 8 bases. Germline values: CDR1 MNHEY, CDR2 SVGAGI. The CDR3 consists of 12 residues. Written as DNA, the CDR3 is TGTGCCAGCAAGAGGACAGGGGTAGGCTACACCTTC. Translating gives CASKRTGVGYTF.

The gene calls are TRBV19 and TRBJ1-2; weak D call: TRBD1 (6 bases). CDR3 length: 14 amino acids. The ends were cut back, 3 bases at V and 6 bases at J, with 14 bases in the middle. The germline V gene has CDR1 LNHDA and CDR2 SQIVND (reference sequence). The CDR3 nucleotides are TGTGCCAGTAGTATCTCACAGGGTGGGGATGGCTACACCTTC. It specifies CASSISQGGDGYTF.

This rearrangement joins TRBV4-1 to TRBJ2-2, with a weak D call TRBD2 (6 bases). Trimming took off 1 base at V and 3 bases at J, with 9 bases between the two ends. Per the germline V gene, CDR1 is MGHRA and CDR2 is YSYEKL. The CDR3 covers 15 residues. CDR3 in DNA: TGCGCCAGCAGCCAAGGTCAGCGGGACACCGGGGAGCTGTTTTTT. Protein: CASSQGQRDTGELFF.

The chain recombines TRBV19 with TRBJ1-2; possibly TRBD1 for D (6 bases). The CDR3 runs 12 residues. The germline V and J ends were trimmed by 6 bases and 2 bases, with 7 bases remaining between them. CDR1 LNHDA and CDR2 SQIVND come from the germline V gene (reference sequence). The CDR3 protein is CASRRGNYGYTF. The CDR3 region has the DNA TGTGCCAGTAGGAGGGGGAACTATGGCTACACCTTC.

This clone was seen just once. The genes are TRBV5-1 and TRBJ2-1; weak D call: TRBD2 (6 bases). The CDR3 spans 11 residues. The V gene's germline CDR1 is SGHRS and CDR2 YFSETQ. V lost 7 bases and J lost 12, with 14 bases in between. For the CDR3, the DNA is TGCGCCAGCGGCGTCGAGGGAGGGCAGTTCTTC. Translation gives CASGVEGGQFF.

V usage is TRBV6-5 and J usage is TRBJ2-7; the D gene is possibly TRBD1 (5 bases). There are 14 residues in the CDR3. Germline V gene data show CDR1 as MNHEY and CDR2 as SVGAGI. The V end lost 4 bases, the J end lost 3 bases, and 13 bases lay between the germline ends. DNA of the CDR3: TGTGCCAGCAGTTCGCAGGGTCCTCTCTACGAGCAGTACTTC. Protein sequence: CASSSQGPLYEQYF.

V and J are TRBV15 and TRBJ2-1; 9 bases match TRBD1. Germline assignment: CDR1 LNHNV and CDR2 YYDKDF (reference sequence). With 1 base clipped from V and 0 bases from J, the junction kept 10 bases outside the gene matches. The CDR3 has 19 amino acids. The CDR3 protein is CATSRGVGTGKVSYNEQFF. The CDR3 DNA reads TGTGCCACCAGCAGAGGCGTCGGGACAGGGAAAGTCTCCTACAATGAGCAGTTCTTC. Looking up the rest from reference TRBV15 and TRBJ2-1 gives the full variable domain: DAMVIQNPRYQVTQFGKPVTLSCSQTLNHNVMYWYQQKSSQAPKLLFHYYDKDFNNEADTPDNFQSRRPNTSFCFLDIRSPGLGDTAMYLCATSRGVGTGKVSYNEQFFGPGTRLTVL.

This chain connects TRBV5-1 to TRBJ1-1, with 8 bases that match TRBD1. The CDR3 spans 14 residues. Germline lookup yields CDR1 SGHRS and CDR2 YFSETQ. After removal of 7 bases from V and 4 bases from J, the junction contained 9 bases not matched to a gene. CDR3 amino acids: CASDSGGAGTEAFF. CDR3 nucleotides: TGCGCCAGCGATTCAGGGGGCGCGGGCACTGAAGCTTTCTTT.

The chain is built from TRBV5-5 and TRBJ2-5; D call uncertain. Trimming shortened V by 4 bases and J by 1 base, and 11 bases separated the two germline ends. This CDR3 has 14 residues. Germline V CDR1 and CDR2: SGHKS, YYEKEE (reference sequence). The CDR3: CASSPRLIQETQYF. CDR3 DNA: TGTGCCAGCAGCCCTAGACTGATCCAAGAGACCCAGTACTTC.

The rearrangement links TRBV3-1 (or the pseudogene TRBV3-2) to TRBJ2-1, with 12 bases matching TRBD2. There are 16 residues in the CDR3. Germline loops: CDR1 LGHDT, CDR2 YNNKEL (reference sequence). V shed 4 bases and J 8 bases; nucleotides not matched to a gene: 9. The CDR3 nucleotides read TGTGCCAGCAGCCCGCATCTAGCGGGGGGGCTCGATGAGCAGTTCTTC. The encoded protein is CASSPHLAGGLDEQFF.

This clone was seen more than once but under ten times. The chain uses TRBV4-1 and TRBJ2-7, with D possibly matching TRBD2 (6 bases). The ends were cut back, 4 bases at V and 7 bases at J, with 17 bases in the middle. The CDR3 covers 14 residues. Germline V gene data show CDR1 as MGHRA and CDR2 as YSYEKL. The CDR3 region is CASSLMVHRGEQYF. CDR3 in DNA: TGCGCCAGCAGCCTTATGGTGCATCGGGGGGAGCAGTACTTC.

For the CDR3, the DNA is TGTGCCAGCAGCCCCAGACAGGTCCCGGGAGGGGGCACTGAAGCTTTCTTT. Its translation: CASSPRQVPGGGTEAFF. The chain is built from TRBV9 and TRBJ1-1, with D perhaps TRBD1 (6 bases). Germline lookup yields CDR1 SGDLS and CDR2 YYNGEE. V was cut by 4 bases and J by 4 bases, with 23 bases left in between. The CDR3 sequence is 17 residues long.

The chain combines TRBV6-2 or TRBV6-3 with TRBJ1-5, with D perhaps TRBD1 (6 bases). CDR1 is MNHEY, CDR2 SVGEGT, per germline. This CDR3 has 14 amino acids. Trimming left V 6 bases short and J 1 base short, with 10 bases between. The CDR3, as DNA: TGTGCCAGCAGCGGGACAACCAGCAATCAGCCCCAGCATTTT. Amino acids: CASSGTTSNQPQHF.

The CDR3 sequence is CASSSGQGSGYGYTF. CDR3 nucleotide sequence: TGTGCCAGCAGCTCCGGACAGGGTAGTGGCTATGGCTACACCTTC. V is TRBV2 and J is TRBJ1-2; TRBD1 agrees at 8 bases. The germline V gene encodes CDR1 SNHLY and CDR2 FYNNEI. The V gene end was trimmed by 6 bases and the J gene end by 4 bases; junction bases not matched to a gene: 10. The CDR3 covers 15 residues. The full variable domain, its missing parts supplied by reference TRBV2 and TRBJ1-2, is EPEVTQTPSHQVTQMGQEVILRCVPISNHLYFYWYRQILGQKVEFLVSFYNNEISEKSEIFDDQFSVERPDGSNFTLKIRSTKLEDSAMYFCASSSGQGSGYGYTFGSGTRLTVV.

This chain links TRBV6-5 with TRBJ2-5; 7 nucleotides line up with TRBD1. Losses at the gene ends were 0 bases for V and 4 bases for J; bases not matched to a gene: 8. Germline V CDR1 and CDR2: MNHEY, SVGAGI. The CDR3 is made up of 16 amino acids. The CDR3 DNA reads as TGTGCCAGCAGTTACTCGTTGACAGGGAGTCGAGAGACCCAGTACTTC. It encodes CASSYSLTGSRETQYF.

V is TRBV6-2 or TRBV6-3 and J is TRBJ2-1, with 7 bases matching TRBD2. The V and J ends lost 0 bases and 0 bases, in that order; junction bases with no gene match: 2. Germline V gene data show CDR1 as MNHEY and CDR2 as SVGEGT. This CDR3 spans 16 amino acids. This CDR3 is CASSYSGLVSYNEQFF. The CDR3 DNA reads TGTGCCAGCAGTTACTCCGGACTAGTCTCCTACAATGAGCAGTTCTTC.

This chain connects TRBV9 to TRBJ2-2; 10 nucleotides agree with TRBD2. Germline V gene data show CDR1 as SGDLS and CDR2 as YYNGEE. V lost 4 bases to trimming and J lost 4 bases; unmatched junction nucleotides: 16. This CDR3 has 19 residues. The CDR3 DNA sequence: TGTGCCAGCAGCTACTCAGCGGGAGGGCCGGTCAAGGGCACCGGGGAGCTGTTTTTT. Translated: CASSYSAGGPVKGTGELFF.

This chain connects TRBV5-1 to TRBJ2-3, with TRBD2 matching 8 bases. With V trimmed by 5 bases and J by 3 bases, 8 bases remained unmatched. This CDR3 region has 15 residues. The germline CDR1 and CDR2 sequences are SGHRS and YFSETQ. The chain's CDR3 is CASRRGGLETDTQYF. DNA of the CDR3: TGCGCCAGCAGGAGGGGGGGACTAGAAACAGATACGCAGTATTTT.

This chain connects TRBV9 to TRBJ1-3, with no clear D. Germline values: CDR1 SGDLS, CDR2 YYNGEE. The CDR3 totals 14 residues. V shed 5 bases and J shed 0 bases, with 9 bases lying between them. The CDR3, as DNA: TGTGCCAGCAGTGAGACGGGCTCTGGAAACACCATATATTTT. Translated: CASSETGSGNTIYF.

The rearrangement joins TRBV9 to TRBJ1-3, with a tentative D call TRBD1 (5 bases). The V end was cut by 1 base, the J end by 0 bases, with 11 bases between. The germline gives CDR1 SGDLS, CDR2 YYNGEE. The CDR3 length is 16 residues. CDR3 protein: CASSVFGGVSGNTIYF. CDR3 in DNA: TGTGCCAGCAGCGTATTCGGAGGGGTCTCTGGAAACACCATATATTTT.

The chain uses TRBV6-5 and TRBJ2-7; 7 bases map to TRBD1. V trimming: 6 bases; J trimming: 5 bases; junction bases outside the gene matches: 4. CDR3 size: 12 residues. Germline V gene sequence: CDR1 MNHEY, CDR2 SVGAGI. The CDR3 DNA is TGTGCCAGCAGAGACAGGGACCACGAGCAGTACTTC. As protein: CASRDRDHEQYF.

The J gene is TRBJ2-3, the V gene TRBV6-5; D possibly corresponds to TRBD2 (7 bases). V was shortened by 0 bases and J by 4 bases, with 11 bases between the two germline ends. In germline, CDR1 is MNHEY, CDR2 SVGAGI. CDR3 size: 15 residues. The CDR3 loop is CASSYSEGGADTQYF. DNA of the CDR3: TGTGCCAGCAGTTACTCGGAGGGGGGGGCAGATACGCAGTATTTT.

Comment on this clone: Within the sample, other DNA sequences also encode this same CDR3. The chain combines TRBV11-2 with TRBJ2-3, with a tentative D call TRBD2 (5 bases). The V end lost 6 bases, the J end lost 2 bases, and 15 bases lay between the germline ends. In germline, CDR1 is SGHAT, CDR2 FQNNGV. The CDR3 loop spans 15 amino acids. The CDR3 DNA is TGTGCCAGCAGTTTATCACCGGGGATCACAGATACGCAGTATTTT. Translating gives CASSLSPGITDTQYF. Supplemented by reference TRBV11-2 and TRBJ2-3, the full variable domain reads EAGVAQSPRYKIIEKRQSVAFWCNPISGHATLYWYQQILGQGPKLLIQFQNNGVVDDSQLPKDRFSAERLKGVDSTLKIQPAKLEDSAVYLCASSLSPGITDTQYFGPGTRLTVL.

The chain is built from TRBV19 and TRBJ2-3; TRBD2 aligns across 7 bases. The trim removed 10 bases at V and 5 bases at J, leaving 6 bases unmatched. The CDR3 is made up of 12 amino acids. Germline CDR1 reads LNHDA; CDR2 reads SQIVND (reference sequence). The CDR3 loop reads CATGTTGDTQYF. CDR3 in DNA: TGTGCCACCGGGACTACTGGAGATACGCAGTATTTT.

This rearrangement joins TRBV29-1 to TRBJ1-1; D remains ambiguous. The CDR3 loop spans 11 amino acids. From germline, CDR1 is SQVTM and CDR2 ANQGSEA. Deletions cut 6 bases from V and 8 bases from J, with 13 bases between. The CDR3 loop reads CSVCPIREAFF. In DNA form, the CDR3 reads TGCAGCGTGTGCCCGATCAGGGAAGCTTTCTTT.

The chain couples TRBV9 to TRBJ2-3; 8 nucleotides align to TRBD1. CDR1 is SGDLS and CDR2 is YYNGEE in the germline V gene. CDR3 size: 16 residues. J was trimmed by 0 bases and V by 0 bases; bases with no gene match: 3. CDR3 nucleotides: TGTGCCAGCAGCGTAGATGGACAGGGAAGCACAGATACGCAGTATTTT. Translating gives CASSVDGQGSTDTQYF.